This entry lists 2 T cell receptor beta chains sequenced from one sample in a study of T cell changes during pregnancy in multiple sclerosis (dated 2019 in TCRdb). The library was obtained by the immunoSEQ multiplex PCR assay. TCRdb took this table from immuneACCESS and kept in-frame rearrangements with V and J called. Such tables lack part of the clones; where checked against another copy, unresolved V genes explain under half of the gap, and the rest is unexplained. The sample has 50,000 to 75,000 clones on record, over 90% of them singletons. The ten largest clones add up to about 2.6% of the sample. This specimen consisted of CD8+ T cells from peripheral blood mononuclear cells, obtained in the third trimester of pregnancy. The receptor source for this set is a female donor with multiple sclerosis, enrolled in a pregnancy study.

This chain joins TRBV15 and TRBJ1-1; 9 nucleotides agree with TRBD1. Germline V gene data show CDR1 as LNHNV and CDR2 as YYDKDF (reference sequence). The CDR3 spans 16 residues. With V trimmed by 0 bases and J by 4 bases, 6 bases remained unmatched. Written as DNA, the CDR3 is TGTGCCACCAGCAGAGATCTGCGACAGGGGGGCACTGAAGCTTTCTTT. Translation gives CATSRDLRQGGTEAFF.

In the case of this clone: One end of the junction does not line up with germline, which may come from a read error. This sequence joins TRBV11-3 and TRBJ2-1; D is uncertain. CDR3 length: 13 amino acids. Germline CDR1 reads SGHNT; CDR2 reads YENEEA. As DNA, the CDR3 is TGTGCCAGCAGCCTGTACTCCCACAATGAGCAGTTCTTC. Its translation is CASSLYSHNEQFF.